Sequencing of this T cell receptor (beta chain) was carried out in a study of blood T cell repertoires in COVID-19. A note on this clone: At one of its ends the junction is not consistent with the germline gene, which may arise from a read error.

Sequenced by immunoSEQ multiplex PCR; TCRdb stores in-frame clones only, minus some. This table holds 55,000 to 75,000 clones, 72% found once. This CDR3 contains 14 residues. Germline V gives CDR1 LGHNT, CDR2 FRNRAP. The sequencing input was peripheral blood. The source is a woman between 65 and 79 years old with COVID-19, enrolled during active disease. The rearrangement uses TRBV12-5 and TRBJ1-1; no clear D. This CDR3 reads CASGLVVSPTGAFF. In DNA, the CDR3 is TGTGCTAGTGGTTTGGTGGTCAGCCCGACTGGAGCTTTCTTT.